Below are 10 T cell receptor beta chains sequenced from a single sample in a study of beta chain features in type 1 diabetes. TCRB transcripts that were expressed got sequenced, as all of the isolated RNA had been reverse transcribed. This table comes from immunoSEQ multiplex PCR, and its TCRdb copy is limited to in-frame clones, with some not included. The sample contains about 900,000 clones, roughly 15% of which appear only once. Source material: naive CD4+ T cells from blood. Every receptor here comes from a woman aged 18-29 years in good health.

This clone was picked up a small number of times. The chain joins TRBV10-3 to TRBJ2-7; D uncertain. Trimming cost V 6 bases and J 4 bases, with 13 bases left between them. The germline CDR1 and CDR2 sequences are ENHRY and SYGVKD. The CDR3 is 13 residues long. CDR3 amino acids: CAISQTSAYEQYF. As DNA, the CDR3 is TGTGCCATCAGCCAGACATCCGCTTACGAGCAGTACTTC.

This clone was seen more than once but under ten times. The V gene is TRBV6-5, the J gene TRBJ2-5; D unresolved. The CDR3 runs to 13 residues. Germline CDR1 is MNHEY and CDR2 is SVGAGI. V was cut by 6 bases and J by 2 bases, with 10 bases left in between. In DNA, the CDR3 is TGTGCCAGCAGGCGTCTAAAACAAGAGACCCAGTACTTC. Translating gives CASRRLKQETQYF.

This clone appeared a few times. One end of the junction varies from germline; a read error may be responsible. The genes are TRBV7-2 and TRBJ2-3; 7 bases match TRBD2. The CDR3 has 14 residues. Germline V CDR1 and CDR2: SGHTA, FQGNSA. The CDR3 bases are TGTGCCAGCAGCCTAGCGGTTAGCACAGATACGCAGTATTTT. It specifies CASSLAVSTDTQYF.

This clone was detected only a few times. The chain recombines TRBV28 with TRBJ2-1, with D possibly called TRBD1 or TRBD2 (5 bases each). The CDR3 is 17 residues long. Germline CDR1 is MDHEN and CDR2 is SYDVKM. Trimming removed 6 bases from V and 1 base from J, with 19 bases in between. CDR3 sequence: CASSPQRGPLSYNEQFF. The CDR3 DNA reads TGTGCCAGCAGCCCTCAGAGGGGACCCCTTTCCTACAATGAGCAGTTCTTC.

This clone was counted only a few times. The chain links TRBV9 to TRBJ2-5; 8 bases are a match to TRBD2. There are 15 residues in the CDR3. The junction had 6 bases not matched to a gene; V was cut back by 0 bases and J by 5 bases. Germline CDR1 and CDR2: SGDLS and YYNGEE. Here the CDR3 reads CASSVAGGPGETQYF. DNA for the CDR3: TGTGCCAGCAGCGTAGCGGGAGGGCCCGGGGAGACCCAGTACTTC.

This clone has only a few counts. V is TRBV27 and J is TRBJ2-2; no clear D gene. V was cut by 2 bases and J by 4 bases, with 11 bases left in between. This CDR3 spans 15 amino acids. Germline V CDR1 and CDR2: MNHEY, SMNVEV (reference sequence). The CDR3 DNA reads as TGTGCCAGCAGTTTAAAGGGTTTGGGCACCGGGGAGCTGTTTTTT. Its protein is CASSLKGLGTGELFF.

The chain joins TRBV6-1 to TRBJ1-5, with D hard to call. V was cut by 6 bases and J by 7 bases, with 7 bases left in between. The CDR3 consists of 11 residues. Germline V gene lookup returns CDR1 MNHNS and CDR2 SASEGT. CDR3 in DNA: TGTGCCAGCAGCCCTGGGCAGCCCCAGCATTTT. Translated, it gives CASSPGQPQHF.

Only a few counts were recorded for this clone. The chain recombines TRBV7-3 with TRBJ2-2, with TRBD2 identical over 10 bases. Germline V gene sequence: CDR1 SGHTA, CDR2 FQGTGA. The V segment lost 6 bases and the J segment 7 bases; nucleotides outside the gene matches: 5. The CDR3 is 14 residues long. CDR3 DNA: TGTGCCAGCAGATTAGCGGGAGGTGACGGGGAGCTGTTTTTT. Encoded protein: CASRLAGGDGELFF. Complete variable domain (other parts from reference TRBV7-3 and TRBJ2-2): GAGVSQTPSNKVTEKGKYVELRCDPISGHTALYWYRQSLGQGPEFLIYFQGTGAADDSGLPNDRFFAVRPEGSVSTLKIQRTERGDSAVYLCASRLAGGDGELFFGEGSRLTVL.

Only a few counts were recorded for this clone. This sequence joins TRBV11-1 and TRBJ1-4; D perhaps matches TRBD1 (6 bases). The CDR3 consists of 14 residues. The V gene lost 8 bases and the J gene lost 4 bases, with 14 bases spanning the gap. CDR1 and CDR2 (germline): SGHAT, FQDESV (reference sequence). CDR3 nucleotide sequence: TGTGCCAGCTGCGGGACACCGAATAATGAAAAACTGTTTTTT. It codes for CASCGTPNNEKLFF.

The gene calls are TRBV6-6 and TRBJ2-7; D not certain. Germline V lookup: CDR1 MNHNY, CDR2 SVGAGI (reference sequence). V dropped 0 bases and J dropped 6 bases, with 9 bases sitting between them. This CDR3 is built from 13 residues. CDR3 residues: CASSYSQSTEQYF. CDR3 DNA sequence: TGTGCCAGCAGTTACTCCCAGTCCACCGAGCAGTACTTC.